Below are 14 T cell receptor beta chains sequenced from a single sample in a study of T cells expressing NK-cell markers (dated by TCRdb to between 2020 and 2021). Library construction relied on 5' RACE. The instrument was an Illumina HiSeq 2000. The reads underwent TCRdb reprocessing, giving one record for each CDR3 protein sequence and no DNA. The sample table on file contains 440,000 or so distinct CDR3 sequences. 7.3% of the sample rests with the top ten. The material sequenced was blood T cells: a sorted CD56 or NKG2C T cell subset, CD4+ or CD8+ T cells, or bulk PBMC T cells (not recorded which). These receptors originate from a woman aged 18-69 years in good health.

V is TRBV30 and J is TRBJ1-1; TCRdb names TRBD1, which stays unverified in the absence of DNA. CDR3 length: 14 residues. Germline lookup yields CDR1 GTSNPN and CDR2 SVGIG (reference sequence). The CDR3: CAWSQPGQGTEAFF. The entire variable domain, with the rest obtained from reference TRBV30 and TRBJ1-1, is as follows: SQTIHQWPATLVQPVGSPLSLECTVEGTSNPNLYWYRQAAGRGLQLLFYSVGIGQISSEVPQNLSASRPQDRQFILSSKKLLLSDSGFYLCAWSQPGQGTEAFFGQGTRLTVV.

The V and J genes are TRBV4-3 and TRBJ2-3; absent DNA, TCRdb's TRBD1 call cannot be checked. CDR3 length: 15 amino acids. Germline V CDR1 and CDR2: LGHNA, YSLEER. The CDR3 sequence is CASSLAPEAGDTQYF.

The chain uses TRBV5-4 and TRBJ2-3; checking the TCRdb D call of TRBD2 is not possible without DNA. The germline CDR1 and CDR2 sequences are SGHNT and YYREEE (reference sequence). The CDR3 spans 14 residues. The CDR3: CASSPSGRRDTQYF.

J is TRBJ2-7 and V is TRBV10-2; the D call from TCRdb, TRBD2, cannot be confirmed without DNA. The CDR3 sequence is 13 residues long. Per the germline V gene, CDR1 is WSHSY and CDR2 is SAAADI. The CDR3 reads CASTPGGSNEQYF.

The rearrangement joins TRBV7-2 to TRBJ2-1; TCRdb lists TRBD1, though no DNA is available to test this call. The CDR3 runs to 15 residues. The germline V gene encodes CDR1 SGHTA and CDR2 FQGNSA. This chain's CDR3 is CASSTDSGPYNEQFF.

The chain couples TRBV20-1 to TRBJ2-7; the TCRdb D gene call, TRBD1, has no DNA to confirm it. The CDR3 loop spans 13 amino acids. Germline lookup yields CDR1 DFQATT and CDR2 SNEGSKA (reference sequence). The CDR3 here is CSVIRQGRHEQYF.

This chain joins TRBV6-1 and TRBJ1-6; TCRdb's D call of TRBD1 is untestable without DNA. Germline assignment: CDR1 MNHNS and CDR2 SASEGT. The CDR3 runs to 15 residues. CDR3 sequence: CASSQAGTGTSPLHF.

V usage is TRBV7-6 and J usage is TRBJ2-3; the D gene TCRdb calls, TRBD1, cannot be checked with no DNA. From germline, CDR1 is SGHVS and CDR2 FNYEAQ. CDR3 length equals 16 residues. CDR3 loop: CASSLVLAGDTDTQYF.

The V gene is TRBV15, the J gene TRBJ2-2; TCRdb names TRBD1, which stays unverified in the absence of DNA. This CDR3 has 15 residues. Looked up from germline, CDR1 is LNHNV and CDR2 is YYDKDF (reference sequence). The CDR3 sequence is CATSYRGLDTGELFF.

CDR3 loop: CASSHPGGGNQPQHF. The chain is built from TRBV27 and TRBJ1-5; TCRdb names TRBD1, which stays unverified in the absence of DNA. Germline V lookup: CDR1 MNHEY, CDR2 SMNVEV (reference sequence). CDR3 length: 15 amino acids.

The chain couples TRBV4-1 to TRBJ1-1. Germline-derived CDR1 and CDR2 are MGHRA and YSYEKL. The CDR3 has 15 amino acids. The CDR3 sequence is CASSQVLGENTEAFF.

This chain connects TRBV4-1 to TRBJ1-1; TCRdb lists TRBD1, though no DNA is available to test this call. The CDR3 sequence is 16 residues long. Germline V gene sequence: CDR1 MGHRA, CDR2 YSYEKL. The CDR3 protein is CASSSPPRGRGTEAFF.

The chain carries TRBV20-1 and TRBJ2-5; without DNA, the TCRdb call of TRBD2 cannot be checked. The length of the CDR3 is 15 residues. In germline, CDR1 is DFQATT, CDR2 SNEGSKA (reference sequence). The chain's CDR3 is CSARLAAQYQETQYF.

This chain connects TRBV5-1 to TRBJ2-3; absent DNA, TCRdb's TRBD1 call cannot be checked. CDR1 and CDR2 from the germline V gene are SGHRS and YFSETQ. The CDR3 runs 15 residues. This CDR3 is CASSPPGQGTDTQYF.